A single sample gave rise to the 32 T cell receptor beta chains below, sequenced in a study of cytomegalovirus exposure and HLA in healthy donors. Repertoires were generated with immunoSEQ multiplex PCR, while TCRdb's copy carries only in-frame clones and drops some. The data show some 160,000 clones, roughly 91% seen once. Specimen: PBMCs. The source is a man between 18 and 29 years old in good health and CMV-seronegative.

The V gene is TRBV6-5, the J gene TRBJ1-2; unclear D gene. The germline gives CDR1 MNHEY, CDR2 SVGAGI. Trimming removed 0 bases at V and 2 bases at J, with 10 bases between. The CDR3 length is 15 residues. This CDR3 reads CASSYSAVSNYGYTF. CDR3 coding DNA: TGTGCCAGCAGTTACTCGGCCGTTTCCAACTATGGCTACACCTTC.

The V call is TRBV18, the J call TRBJ1-5, with D hard to call. Trimming cost V 3 bases and J 4 bases, with 7 bases left between them. The CDR3 has 13 residues. Germline V CDR1 and CDR2: KGHSH, LQKENI. DNA for the CDR3: TGTGCCAGCTCACCCCAGAGGAATCAGCCCCAGCATTTT. Protein product: CASSPQRNQPQHF. The full variable domain, completed using reference TRBV18 and TRBJ1-5, is NAGVMQNPRHLVRRRGQEARLRCSPMKGHSHVYWYRQLPEEGLKFMVYLQKENIIDESGMPKERFSAEFPKEGPSILRIQQVVRGDSAAYFCASSPQRNQPQHFGDGTRLSIL.

V usage is TRBV11-2 and J usage is TRBJ2-7; 7 bases agree with TRBD1. Losses at the gene ends were 3 bases for V and 0 bases for J; bases not matched to a gene: 5. There are 15 residues in the CDR3. Germline values: CDR1 SGHAT, CDR2 FQNNGV. The CDR3 sequence is CASSFDRVPSYEQYF. The CDR3 DNA sequence: TGTGCCAGCAGCTTCGACAGGGTCCCCTCCTACGAGCAGTACTTC.

This clone appeared once. The chain has TRBV28 and TRBJ1-6, with a weak D call TRBD1 (6 bases). Trimming pared 5 bases from V and 7 bases from J, leaving 12 bases between. The germline V gene has CDR1 MDHEN and CDR2 SYDVKM. The CDR3 runs to 14 residues. As DNA, the CDR3 is TGTGCCAGCAGTCGGGGCAGGGGAAATTCACCCCTCCACTTT. Its protein is CASSRGRGNSPLHF.

The chain joins TRBV10-2 to TRBJ2-7; D is perhaps TRBD1 (6 bases). The germline V and J ends were trimmed by 3 bases and 3 bases, with 12 bases remaining between them. The CDR3 sequence is 14 residues long. The germline V gene has CDR1 WSHSY and CDR2 SAAADI. This CDR3 reads CASSDSGTNYEQYV. The CDR3 DNA sequence: TGCGCCAGCAGTGACTCCGGGACAAACTACGAGCAGTACGTC.

J is TRBJ2-1 and V is TRBV2; D may be TRBD1 (5 bases). CDR1 is SNHLY and CDR2 is FYNNEI in the germline V gene. Trimming removed 4 bases from V and 7 bases from J, with 23 bases in between. The length of the CDR3 is 17 residues. CDR3 in amino acids: CASSGVGQAIVWNEQFF. DNA of the CDR3: TGTGCCAGCAGTGGGGTGGGGCAGGCGATTGTGTGGAATGAGCAGTTCTTC. The whole variable domain, remainder taken from reference TRBV2 and TRBJ2-1, is EPEVTQTPSHQVTQMGQEVILRCVPISNHLYFYWYRQILGQKVEFLVSFYNNEISEKSEIFDDQFSVERPDGSNFTLKIRSTKLEDSAMYFCASSGVGQAIVWNEQFFGPGTRLTVL.

The rearrangement links TRBV14 to TRBJ1-4, with D uncertain. There are 13 residues in the CDR3. Per germline, CDR1 SGHDN and CDR2 FVKESK. V shed 6 bases and J shed 8 bases, with 13 bases lying between them. CDR3: CASRGRAKEKLFF. The CDR3 coding sequence is TGTGCCAGCAGGGGGAGGGCGAAGGAAAAACTGTTTTTT.

The chain is built from TRBV29-1 and TRBJ2-1; D gene uncertain. The CDR3 extends over 10 amino acids. Trimming left V 4 bases short and J 15 bases short, with 13 bases between. Germline CDR1 SQVTM, CDR2 ANQGSEA. Here the CDR3 reads CSVGLTSGFF. In DNA form, the CDR3 reads TGCAGCGTTGGACTCACCTCTGGGTTCTTC.

This clone was seen a handful of times. V gene TRBV5-1 combines with J gene TRBJ1-1, with a tentative D call TRBD1 (6 bases). The CDR3 is made up of 14 amino acids. Looked up from germline, CDR1 is SGHRS and CDR2 is YFSETQ. Trimming removed 2 bases from V and 4 bases from J, with 12 bases in between. The CDR3 sequence is CASSLGGVGTEAFF. The CDR3, as DNA: TGCGCCAGCAGCTTAGGGGGAGTGGGCACTGAAGCTTTCTTT.

This clone showed up just once. This chain uses TRBV11-2 with TRBJ1-2; possibly TRBD1 for D (6 bases). V lost 6 bases to trimming and J lost 2 bases, with 13 bases between them. This CDR3 is built from 14 residues. Germline assignment: CDR1 SGHAT and CDR2 FQNNGV. Here the CDR3 reads CASSSEGGNYGYTF. CDR3 bases: TGTGCCAGCAGTTCGGAGGGGGGGAACTATGGCTACACCTTC.

The J gene is TRBJ2-7, the V gene TRBV6-1; no reliable D call. CDR1 MNHNS and CDR2 SASEGT come from the germline V gene. The CDR3 is made up of 12 amino acids. Trimming took off 3 bases at V and 8 bases at J, with 11 bases between the two ends. CDR3 region: CASSEPRHKQYV. The CDR3 nucleotides are TGTGCCAGCAGTGAGCCGAGACACAAGCAGTACGTC.

This rearrangement joins TRBV6-5 to TRBJ1-5, with 7 nucleotides matching TRBD1. This CDR3 contains 15 residues. V shed 0 bases and J 5 bases; nucleotides not matched to a gene: 4. The V gene's germline CDR1 is MNHEY and CDR2 SVGAGI. CDR3 protein: CASSYSGGYDQPQHF. CDR3 bases: TGTGCCAGCAGTTACTCAGGGGGCTATGATCAGCCCCAGCATTTT.

This clone has just one count. The chain links TRBV7-9 to TRBJ2-7; the match to TRBD2 covers 7 bases. CDR3 length: 15 amino acids. Germline-derived CDR1 and CDR2 are SEHNR and FQNEAQ (reference sequence). V was pared by 5 bases and J by 2 bases, with 9 bases of the junction left unmatched. CDR3 in amino acids: CASSPGEGPTYEQYV. CDR3 sequence (DNA): TGTGCCAGCAGCCCCGGGGAGGGGCCTACCTACGAGCAGTACGTC.

The chain couples TRBV7-2 to TRBJ1-1; TRBD1 matches at 7 bases. CDR1 is SGHTA and CDR2 is FQGNSA in the germline V gene. CDR3 length equals 15 residues. Losses at the gene ends were 5 bases for V and 0 bases for J; bases not matched to a gene: 6. CDR3 protein: CASSQAGTVNTEAFF. The CDR3 DNA follows: TGTGCCAGCAGCCAGGCTGGGACAGTGAACACTGAAGCTTTCTTT.

The chain combines TRBV20-1 with TRBJ2-7, with D maybe TRBD1 (5 bases). Germline CDR1 and CDR2: DFQATT and SNEGSKA (reference sequence). The CDR3 is 11 residues long. V lost 6 bases, J lost 2 bases, and 8 bases lay in between. CDR3 in DNA: TGCAGTGCAGGGGATCCCTACGAGCAGTACGTC. It is translated as CSAGDPYEQYV.

This sequence joins TRBV4-1 and TRBJ2-2, with 8 nucleotides matching TRBD2. In germline, CDR1 is MGHRA, CDR2 YSYEKL. V shed 5 bases, J shed 3 bases, and the junction held 5 bases outside the gene matches. The CDR3 length is 15 residues. The CDR3 region has the DNA TGCGCCAGCAGCGTTACTAGCGGATACACCGGGGAGCTGTTTTTT. This gives the protein CASSVTSGYTGELFF.

The V gene is TRBV7-9, the J gene TRBJ1-2, with D possibly being TRBD1 (5 bases). Trimming cost V 4 bases and J 1 base, with 16 bases left between them. This CDR3 region has 16 residues. Germline V gene sequence: CDR1 SEHNR, CDR2 FQNEAQ (reference sequence). This CDR3 reads CASSSHRKTVNYGYTF. CDR3 in DNA: TGTGCCAGCAGCTCCCATCGAAAGACAGTTAACTATGGCTACACCTTC.

The gene calls are TRBV19 and TRBJ1-5; TRBD1 agrees at 9 bases. Per the germline V gene, CDR1 is LNHDA and CDR2 is SQIVND (reference sequence). The CDR3 is made up of 15 amino acids. J lost 1 base, V lost 6 bases, and 4 bases had no gene match. CDR3 sequence (DNA): TGTGCCAGTAGCACTGGACAGGGGAGCAATCAGCCCCAGCATTTT. This encodes CASSTGQGSNQPQHF.

This clone was seen only once. The chain joins TRBV7-2 to TRBJ2-3; D is possibly TRBD2 (6 bases). In germline, CDR1 is SGHTA, CDR2 FQGNSA. The CDR3 is 16 residues long. V was shortened by 4 bases and J by 0 bases, with 14 bases between the two germline ends. The DNA of the CDR3 is TGTGCCAGCAGCTGGGGGACTCTAGCTAGCACAGATACGCAGTATTTT. Its translation: CASSWGTLASTDTQYF.

CDR3 sequence: CASSLGGTGANEQFF. The CDR3 coding sequence is TGTGCCAGCAGCTTAGGGGGGACAGGGGCAAATGAGCAGTTCTTC. This chain connects TRBV11-3 to TRBJ2-1, with 10 bases that match TRBD1. CDR1 SGHNT and CDR2 YENEEA come from the germline V gene. Trimming took 1 base from V and 7 from J; bases not matched to a gene: 4. The length of the CDR3 is 15 residues.

The chain uses TRBV29-1 and TRBJ2-1; the match to TRBD2 covers 7 bases. The CDR3 consists of 14 residues. Germline V lookup: CDR1 SQVTM, CDR2 ANQGSEA. J lost 3 bases, V lost 8 bases, and 10 bases had no gene match. CDR3 sequence (DNA): TGCAGCCATGCTGTGCTAGCGGACTACAATGAGCAGTTCTTC. It encodes CSHAVLADYNEQFF.

The V gene is TRBV6-5, the J gene TRBJ1-4, with D perhaps matching TRBD1 (5 bases). Germline CDR1 MNHEY, CDR2 SVGAGI. V gave up 7 bases and J gave up 8 bases, with 17 bases separating them. CDR3 length equals 14 residues. CDR3 sequence (DNA): TGTGCCAGCATGCCCTGGGGGGAACACGAAAAACTGTTTTTT. Translated, it gives CASMPWGEHEKLFF.

The chain employs TRBV4-1 and TRBJ2-7; 8 bases line up with TRBD1. V shed 1 base and J 0 bases; nucleotides not matched to a gene: 5. Germline CDR1 is MGHRA and CDR2 is YSYEKL. The CDR3 has 16 amino acids. The DNA of the CDR3 is TGCGCCAGCAGCCAAGTTCCCAGGGGGCCCTCCTACGAGCAGTACTTC. Its protein product is CASSQVPRGPSYEQYF.

V usage is TRBV10-3 and J usage is TRBJ1-2; TRBD1 matches at 8 bases. V was pared by 3 bases and J by 8 bases, with 8 bases of the junction left unmatched. CDR3 length: 14 amino acids. The germline gives CDR1 ENHRY, CDR2 SYGVKD. The CDR3 here is CAISETGTGLGYTF. The CDR3 coding sequence is TGTGCCATCAGTGAAACCGGGACAGGTCTGGGCTACACCTTC.

V and J are TRBV6-1 and TRBJ2-2; TRBD1 matches at 7 bases. The CDR3 covers 15 residues. J gave up 3 bases and V 6 bases, and 7 bases lay outside the gene matches. CDR1 and CDR2 from the germline V gene are MNHNS and SASEGT. The CDR3 DNA follows: TGTGCCAGCAGGCCGACAGGGCTTGACACCGGGGAGCTGTTTTTT. Encoded protein: CASRPTGLDTGELFF.

The count of this clone is one. V gene TRBV30 combines with J gene TRBJ1-1, with D maybe TRBD1 (5 bases). The V gene's germline CDR1 is GTSNPN and CDR2 SVGIG (reference sequence). CDR3 length equals 11 residues. The germline V and J ends were trimmed by 5 bases and 5 bases, with 9 bases remaining between them. CDR3 in DNA: TGTGCCTGGGACAGTGGTACTGAAGCTTTCTTT. Amino acids: CAWDSGTEAFF.

The rearrangement links TRBV6-5 to TRBJ1-1; maybe TRBD1 (5 bases). V was clipped by 6 bases and J by 12 bases, with 17 bases between them. Germline V gene sequence: CDR1 MNHEY, CDR2 SVGAGI. This CDR3 has 12 residues. In DNA form, the CDR3 reads TGTGCCAGCAGACCTTCGGGGGACGTGACTTTCTTT. Translating gives CASRPSGDVTFF.

This clone was observed a handful of times. The rearrangement uses TRBV11-2 and TRBJ2-7; D gene uncertain. Trimming cost V 5 bases and J 3 bases, with 5 bases left between them. The CDR3 is 11 residues long. The germline V gene has CDR1 SGHAT and CDR2 FQNNGV. The CDR3, as DNA: TGTGCCAGCAGCGTTAGCTACGAGCAGTACTTC. Translation: CASSVSYEQYF.

This clone was observed once. The chain combines TRBV9 with TRBJ1-2; D is ambiguous. V dropped 0 bases and J dropped 0 bases, with 9 bases sitting between them. Germline loops: CDR1 SGDLS, CDR2 YYNGEE. The CDR3 sequence is 15 residues long. CDR3 DNA sequence: TGTGCCAGCAGCGTAGGATCCGGGACTAACTATGGCTACACCTTC. This translates into CASSVGSGTNYGYTF.

Here the CDR3 DNA reads TGCGCCAGCAGTTGGGTGAGACAGGGGACAGATACGCAGTATTTT. Translation gives CASSWVRQGTDTQYF. The chain recombines TRBV5-1 with TRBJ2-3, with TRBD1 identical over 8 bases. With V trimmed by 5 bases and J by 3 bases, 8 bases remained unmatched. The CDR3 contains 15 residues. Germline loops: CDR1 SGHRS, CDR2 YFSETQ. Full variable domain (outside the CDR3, taken from reference TRBV5-1 and TRBJ2-3): KAGVTQTPRYLIKTRGQQVTLSCSPISGHRSVSWYQQTPGQGLQFLFEYFSETQRNKGNFPGRFSGRQFSNSRSEMNVSTLELGDSALYLCASSWVRQGTDTQYFGPGTRLTVL.

The chain joins TRBV27 to TRBJ2-2; 8 nucleotides line up with TRBD2. Trimming cost V 5 bases and J 3 bases; bases outside gene matches: 11. CDR3 length equals 17 residues. In germline, CDR1 is MNHEY, CDR2 SMNVEV (reference sequence). The CDR3 protein is CASSSGSRWVDTGELFF. Here the CDR3 DNA reads TGTGCCAGCAGTAGCGGGAGTAGGTGGGTGGACACCGGGGAGCTGTTTTTT.

This clone has just one count. The rearrangement uses TRBV2 and TRBJ2-7; perhaps TRBD1 as D (6 bases). Trimming removed 11 bases at V and 1 base at J, with 18 bases between. The CDR3 is made up of 14 amino acids. Germline assignment: CDR1 SNHLY and CDR2 FYNNEI. The DNA for the CDR3 is TGTGCCGACTCTTCCGGGACACAATCCTACGAGCAGTACTTC. Protein sequence: CADSSGTQSYEQYF. Looking up the rest from reference TRBV2 and TRBJ2-7 gives the full variable domain: EPEVTQTPSHQVTQMGQEVILRCVPISNHLYFYWYRQILGQKVEFLVSFYNNEISEKSEIFDDQFSVERPDGSNFTLKIRSTKLEDSAMYFCADSSGTQSYEQYFGPGTRLTVT.